The 4 T cell receptor beta chains presented below share a single source sample, sequenced in a study of Ad26.COV2.S vaccination and SARS-CoV-2 variants. Treatment meaning: around 19 received Ad26.COV2.S at low or high dose, single or two shots; roughly five received placebo; per-sample allocation not given. Samples were taken on day 63 after the first vaccine or placebo injection. TCRdb's copy holds only in-frame clones and misses some; the assay was immunoSEQ multiplex PCR. Of about 680,000 clones in the sample, 89% were seen once. The sequencing used peripheral blood, collected in a trial of Ad26.COV2.S vaccine versus placebo. These TCRs come from a person between 18 and 59 years old who received the Ad26.COV2.S COVID-19 vaccine or a placebo.

The genes are TRBV5-4 and TRBJ1-3, with TRBD1 matching 9 bases. Germline V gene sequence: CDR1 SGHNT, CDR2 YYREEE (reference sequence). This CDR3 has 15 residues. V trimming: 1 base; J trimming: 3 bases; junction bases outside the gene matches: 2. DNA for the CDR3: TGTGCCAGCAGCTTGACAGGGGGCCTTGGAAACACCATATATTTT. It is translated as CASSLTGGLGNTIYF.

V gene TRBV6-2 or TRBV6-3 combines with J gene TRBJ1-2, with D possibly TRBD1 on 6 matching bases. This CDR3 spans 14 amino acids. CDR1 is MNHEY and CDR2 is SVGEGT in the germline V gene. The V end lost 5 bases, the J end lost 4 bases, and 14 bases lay between the germline ends. Here the CDR3 DNA reads TGTGCCAGCAGTCCACAGGGTTCTACCTATGGCTACACCTTC. This sequence encodes CASSPQGSTYGYTF.

V usage is TRBV11-2 and J usage is TRBJ1-2; maybe TRBD1 (6 bases). From germline, CDR1 is SGHAT and CDR2 FQNNGV. Trimming removed 5 bases from V and 4 bases from J, with 17 bases in between. CDR3 length equals 15 residues. The CDR3 loop reads CASSLTGGLGYGYTF. DNA for the CDR3: TGTGCCAGCAGCCTGACCGGGGGGCTTGGCTATGGCTACACCTTC.

As concerns this clone: Other nucleotide sequences in the sample specify the same CDR3. For the CDR3, the DNA is TGTGCCAGCAGTTTGACAGGGGGATCCTACGAGCAGTACTTC. It yields the protein CASSLTGGSYEQYF. The chain recombines TRBV27 with TRBJ2-7; TRBD1 matches at 9 bases. The germline V gene has CDR1 MNHEY and CDR2 SMNVEV (reference sequence). This CDR3 spans 14 amino acids. V dropped 3 bases and J dropped 1; count of bases not matched to a gene: 1.